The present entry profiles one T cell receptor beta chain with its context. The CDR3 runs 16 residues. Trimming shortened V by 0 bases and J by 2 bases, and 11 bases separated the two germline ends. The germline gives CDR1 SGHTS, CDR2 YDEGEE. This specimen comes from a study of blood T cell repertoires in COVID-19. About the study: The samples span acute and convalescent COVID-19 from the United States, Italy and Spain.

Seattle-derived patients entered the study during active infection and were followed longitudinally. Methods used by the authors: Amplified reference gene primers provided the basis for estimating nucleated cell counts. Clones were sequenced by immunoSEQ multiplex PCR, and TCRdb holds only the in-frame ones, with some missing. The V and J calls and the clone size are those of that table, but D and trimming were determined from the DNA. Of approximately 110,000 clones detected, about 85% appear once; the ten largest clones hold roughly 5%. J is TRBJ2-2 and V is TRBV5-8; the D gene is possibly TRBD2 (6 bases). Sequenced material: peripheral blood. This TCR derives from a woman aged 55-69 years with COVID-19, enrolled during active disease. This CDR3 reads CASSLVRLENTGELFF. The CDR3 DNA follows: TGTGCCAGCAGCTTGGTCCGACTAGAAAACACCGGGGAGCTGTTTTTT.